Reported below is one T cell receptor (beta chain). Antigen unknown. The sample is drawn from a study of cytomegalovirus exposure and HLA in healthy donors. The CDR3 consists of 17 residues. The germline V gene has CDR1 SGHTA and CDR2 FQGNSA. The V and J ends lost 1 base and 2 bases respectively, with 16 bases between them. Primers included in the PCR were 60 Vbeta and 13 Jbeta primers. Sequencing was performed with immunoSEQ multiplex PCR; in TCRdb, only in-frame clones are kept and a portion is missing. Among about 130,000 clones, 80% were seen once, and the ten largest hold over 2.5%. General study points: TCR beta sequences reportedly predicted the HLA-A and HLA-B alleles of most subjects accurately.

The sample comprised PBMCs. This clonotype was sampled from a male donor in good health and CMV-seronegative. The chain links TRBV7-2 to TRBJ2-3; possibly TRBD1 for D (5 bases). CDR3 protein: CASSLEVPGMNTDTQYF. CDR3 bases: TGTGCCAGCAGCTTAGAGGTGCCAGGGATGAACACAGATACGCAGTATTTT.